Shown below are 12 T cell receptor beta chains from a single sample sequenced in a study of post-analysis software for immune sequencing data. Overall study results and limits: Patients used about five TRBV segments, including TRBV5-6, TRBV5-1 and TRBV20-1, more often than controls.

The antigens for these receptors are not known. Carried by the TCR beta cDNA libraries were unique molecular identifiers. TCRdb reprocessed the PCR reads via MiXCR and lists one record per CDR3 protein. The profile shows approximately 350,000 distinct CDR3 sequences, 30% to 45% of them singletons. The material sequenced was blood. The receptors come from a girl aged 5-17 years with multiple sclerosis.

In nucleotides, the CDR3 is TGCGCCAGCAGCACGGATGGGACTAGCGGGGGGGCCGTCCAAGAGACCCAGTACTTC. Amino acids: CASSTDGTSGGAVQETQYF. This chain connects TRBV5-1 to TRBJ2-5; 16 bases are shared with TRBD2. The length of the CDR3 is 19 residues. Germline CDR1 reads SGHRS; CDR2 reads YFSETQ. J gave up 1 base and V 4 bases, and 10 bases lay outside the gene matches.

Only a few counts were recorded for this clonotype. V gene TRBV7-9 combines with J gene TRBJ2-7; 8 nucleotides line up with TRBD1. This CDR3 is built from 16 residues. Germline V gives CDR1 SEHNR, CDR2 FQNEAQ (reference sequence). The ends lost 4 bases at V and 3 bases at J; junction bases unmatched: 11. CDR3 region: CASSSVRGPPLYEQYF. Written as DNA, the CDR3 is TGTGCCAGCAGCTCCGTCAGGGGGCCTCCTCTCTACGAGCAGTACTTC.

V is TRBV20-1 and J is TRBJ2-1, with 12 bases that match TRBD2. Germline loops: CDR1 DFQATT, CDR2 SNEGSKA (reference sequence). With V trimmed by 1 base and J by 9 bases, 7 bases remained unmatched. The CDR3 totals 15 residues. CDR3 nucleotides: TGCAGTGCTAGAGTGGCTAGCGGGGGGGCCGGTGAGCAGTTCTTC. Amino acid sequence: CSARVASGGAGEQFF.

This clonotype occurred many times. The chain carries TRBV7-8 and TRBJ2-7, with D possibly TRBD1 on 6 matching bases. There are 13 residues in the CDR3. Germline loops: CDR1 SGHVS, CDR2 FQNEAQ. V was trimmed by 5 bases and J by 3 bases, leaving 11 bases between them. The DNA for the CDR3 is TGTGCCAGCAGCCTGGTAGGGGGCTACGAGCAGTACTTC. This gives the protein CASSLVGGYEQYF.

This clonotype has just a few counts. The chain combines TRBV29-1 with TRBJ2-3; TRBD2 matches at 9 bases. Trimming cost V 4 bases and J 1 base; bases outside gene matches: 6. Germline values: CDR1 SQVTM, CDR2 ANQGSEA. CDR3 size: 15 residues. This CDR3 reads CSVGSASGGTDTQYF. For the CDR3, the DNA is TGCAGCGTTGGCTCCGCTAGCGGGGGCACAGATACGCAGTATTTT.

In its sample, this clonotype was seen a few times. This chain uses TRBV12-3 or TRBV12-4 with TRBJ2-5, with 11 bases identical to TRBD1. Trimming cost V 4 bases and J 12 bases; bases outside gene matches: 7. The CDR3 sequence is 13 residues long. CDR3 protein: CASSSGQGVIEYF. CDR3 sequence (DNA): TGTGCCAGCAGTTCGGGACAGGGGGTAATAGAGTACTTC.

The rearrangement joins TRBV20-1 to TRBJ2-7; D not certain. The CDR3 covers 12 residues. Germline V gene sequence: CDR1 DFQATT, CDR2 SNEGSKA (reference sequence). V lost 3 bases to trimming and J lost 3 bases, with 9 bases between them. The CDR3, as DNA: TGCAGTGCTAGTCAGTCCCGCTACGAGCAGTACTTC. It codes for CSASQSRYEQYF.

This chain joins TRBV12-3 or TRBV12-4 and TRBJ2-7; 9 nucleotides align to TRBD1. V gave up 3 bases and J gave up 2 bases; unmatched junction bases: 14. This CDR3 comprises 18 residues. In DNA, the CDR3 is TGTGCCAGCAGTTTCGGGACAGGGATCAGGAGGGGCCCCTACGAGCAGTACTTC. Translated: CASSFGTGIRRGPYEQYF.

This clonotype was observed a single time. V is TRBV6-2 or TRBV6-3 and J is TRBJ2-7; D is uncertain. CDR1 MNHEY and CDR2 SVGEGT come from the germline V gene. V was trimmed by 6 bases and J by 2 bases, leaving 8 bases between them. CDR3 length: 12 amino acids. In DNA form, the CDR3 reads TGTGCCAGCAGACTTGACACCTACGAGCAGTACTTC. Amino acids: CASRLDTYEQYF.

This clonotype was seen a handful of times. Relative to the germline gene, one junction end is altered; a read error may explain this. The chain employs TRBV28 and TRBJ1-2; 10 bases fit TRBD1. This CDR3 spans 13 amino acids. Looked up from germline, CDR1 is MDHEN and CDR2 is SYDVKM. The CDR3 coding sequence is TGTGTCAGCAGTAGTGGACAGGGGGGAGGCTACACCTTC. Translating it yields CVSSSGQGGGYTF.

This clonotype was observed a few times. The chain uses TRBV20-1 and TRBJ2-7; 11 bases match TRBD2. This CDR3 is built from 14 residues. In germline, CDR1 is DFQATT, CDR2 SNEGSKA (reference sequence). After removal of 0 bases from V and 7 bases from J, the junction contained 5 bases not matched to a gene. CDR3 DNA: TGCAGTGCTAGAGATACTAGCGGGGGAAGGGAGCAGTACTTC. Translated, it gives CSARDTSGGREQYF.

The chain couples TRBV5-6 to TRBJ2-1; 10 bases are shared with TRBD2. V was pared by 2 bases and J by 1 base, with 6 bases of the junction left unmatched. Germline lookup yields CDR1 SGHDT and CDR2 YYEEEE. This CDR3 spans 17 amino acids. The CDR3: CASSFGLAGVSYNEQFF. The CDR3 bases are TGTGCCAGCAGCTTTGGGCTAGCGGGGGTGTCCTACAATGAGCAGTTCTTC.